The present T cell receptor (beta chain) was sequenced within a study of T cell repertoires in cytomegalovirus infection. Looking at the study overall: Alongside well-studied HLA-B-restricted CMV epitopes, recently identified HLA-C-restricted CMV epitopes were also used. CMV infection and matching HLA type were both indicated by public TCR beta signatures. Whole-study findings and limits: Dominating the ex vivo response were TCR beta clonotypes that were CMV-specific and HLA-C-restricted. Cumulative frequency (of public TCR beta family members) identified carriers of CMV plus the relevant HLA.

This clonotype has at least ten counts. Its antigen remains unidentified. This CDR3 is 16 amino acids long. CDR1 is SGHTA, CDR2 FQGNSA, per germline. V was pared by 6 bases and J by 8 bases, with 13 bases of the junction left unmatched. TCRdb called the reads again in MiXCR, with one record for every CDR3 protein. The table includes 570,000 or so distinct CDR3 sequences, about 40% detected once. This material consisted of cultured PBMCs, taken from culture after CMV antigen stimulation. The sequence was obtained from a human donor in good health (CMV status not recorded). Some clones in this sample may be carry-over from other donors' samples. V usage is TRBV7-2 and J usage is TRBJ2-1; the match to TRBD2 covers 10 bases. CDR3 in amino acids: CASRGQAGLAIHEQFF. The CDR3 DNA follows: TGTGCCAGCAGAGGACAGGCGGGACTAGCGATTCATGAGCAGTTCTTC. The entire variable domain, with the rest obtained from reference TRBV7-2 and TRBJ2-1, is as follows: GAGVSQSPSNKVTEKGKDVELRCDPISGHTALYWYRQSLGQGLEFLIYFQGNSAPDKSGLPSDRFSAERTGGSVSTLTIQRTQQEDSAVYLCASRGQAGLAIHEQFFGPGTRLTVL.